These 20 T cell receptor beta chains were sequenced from one sample in a study of cytomegalovirus exposure and HLA in healthy donors. PCR employed 60 Vbeta and 13 Jbeta primers. The table came from immunoSEQ multiplex PCR; TCRdb's copy has only in-frame clones and leaves some out. This sample has some 56,000 clones, with around 83% found just once. The sequenced sample was PBMCs. The receptors shown here come from a human donor in good health.

The rearrangement uses TRBV9 and TRBJ2-1; no definite D call. Between the trimmed V and J ends, which lost 0 bases and 9 bases, there was a span of 13 bases. Germline-derived CDR1 and CDR2 are SGDLS and YYNGEE. The CDR3 length is 14 residues. CDR3 sequence (DNA): TGTGCCAGCAGCGTAGGAACAGCCCCCGGTGAGCAGTTCTTC. This gives the protein CASSVGTAPGEQFF.

V is TRBV10-3 and J is TRBJ1-4; tentative D call: TRBD1 (5 bases). There are 15 residues in the CDR3. Trimming pared 4 bases from V and 3 bases from J, leaving 12 bases between. Germline lookup yields CDR1 ENHRY and CDR2 SYGVKD. The CDR3: CAISVGGGANEKLFF. The CDR3, as DNA: TGTGCCATCAGTGTGGGTGGAGGGGCTAATGAAAAACTGTTTTTT.

The rearrangement links TRBV10-1 to TRBJ2-2; 10 nucleotides agree with TRBD2. After removal of 11 bases from V and 6 bases from J, the junction contained 12 bases not matched to a gene. The CDR3 contains 15 residues. Germline V CDR1 and CDR2: WNHNN, SYGVQD (reference sequence). The CDR3 bases are TGCGCCTTTGGGGCTAGCGGGAGTTTGGCCGGGGAGCTGTTTTTT. It translates to CAFGASGSLAGELFF.

The genes are TRBV4-1 and TRBJ2-1, with 7 bases lining up with TRBD2. There are 15 residues in the CDR3. Looked up from germline, CDR1 is MGHRA and CDR2 is YSYEKL. J lost 4 bases, V lost 11 bases, and 14 bases had no gene match. This CDR3 is CAGRERDPGYNEQFF. Here the CDR3 DNA reads TGCGCCGGAAGGGAGCGGGACCCGGGGTACAATGAGCAGTTCTTC.

In its sample, this clone was seen a few times. The rearrangement links TRBV5-4 to TRBJ1-2, with 7 bases that match TRBD1. Germline V gene lookup returns CDR1 SGHNT and CDR2 YYREEE (reference sequence). The CDR3 totals 15 residues. Germline trimming cut 0 bases from V and 4 bases from J; bases unmatched to any gene: 6. The CDR3 here is CASSLDRGQAYGYTF. The CDR3 nucleotides are TGTGCCAGCAGCTTGGACAGGGGCCAGGCCTATGGCTACACCTTC.

V gene TRBV7-2 combines with J gene TRBJ2-1; tentatively, D is TRBD2 (5 bases). Germline assignment: CDR1 SGHTA and CDR2 FQGNSA. V lost 5 bases to trimming and J lost 4 bases, with 15 bases between them. This CDR3 spans 15 amino acids. CDR3 coding DNA: TGTGCCAGCAGCCCCAGCGGAAGCCTTTACAATGAGCAGTTCTTC. It yields the protein CASSPSGSLYNEQFF.

This chain connects TRBV4-3 to TRBJ2-7; 10 nucleotides align to TRBD1. Germline lookup yields CDR1 LGHNA and CDR2 YSLEER. This CDR3 spans 19 amino acids. V lost 0 bases, J lost 1 base, and 12 bases stayed unmatched. DNA of the CDR3: TGCGCCAGCAGCCAAGAATTCGACTGGACAGGGGGTTTTTCCTACGAGCAGTACTTC. Protein product: CASSQEFDWTGGFSYEQYF.

Notes on this clone: The sample carries other DNA sequences with the same CDR3. The V gene is TRBV2, the J gene TRBJ2-7; D might be TRBD2 (6 bases). Germline assignment: CDR1 SNHLY and CDR2 FYNNEI. CDR3 length equals 14 residues. The V end lost 7 bases, the J end lost 3 bases, and 16 bases lay between the germline ends. CDR3 sequence (DNA): TGTGCCAGCAACAGCGGAGGGTATCACTACGAGCAGTACTTC. Translation: CASNSGGYHYEQYF.

The gene calls are TRBV5-1 and TRBJ2-7; maybe TRBD1 (5 bases). This CDR3 is built from 13 residues. Germline V gene lookup returns CDR1 SGHRS and CDR2 YFSETQ. Trimming stripped 5 bases from V and 3 bases from J, with 12 bases between. The CDR3 region has the DNA TGCGCCAGCAGTCCAGACAGCCTCTACGAGCAGTACTTC. The encoded protein is CASSPDSLYEQYF.

V usage is TRBV25-1 and J usage is TRBJ2-4; D not resolved. CDR1 is MGHDK, CDR2 SYGVNS, per germline. This CDR3 is built from 14 residues. Trimming took off 2 bases at V and 0 bases at J, with 5 bases between the two ends. The CDR3, as DNA: TGTGCCAGCAGTGAAACCAGAGCCAAAAACATTCAGTACTTC. It codes for CASSETRAKNIQYF.

V is TRBV5-1 and J is TRBJ1-3; 8 bases map to TRBD1. Germline loops: CDR1 SGHRS, CDR2 YFSETQ. The CDR3 covers 16 residues. With 4 bases clipped from V and 1 base from J, the junction kept 7 bases outside the gene matches. CDR3 in DNA: TGCGCCAGCAGCAGGGGACAGGTCGATTCTGGAAACACCATATATTTT. This encodes CASSRGQVDSGNTIYF. Filled out from reference TRBV5-1 and TRBJ1-3, the complete variable domain reads KAGVTQTPRYLIKTRGQQVTLSCSPISGHRSVSWYQQTPGQGLQFLFEYFSETQRNKGNFPGRFSGRQFSNSRSEMNVSTLELGDSALYLCASSRGQVDSGNTIYFGEGSWLTVV.

The chain has TRBV9 and TRBJ2-3; TRBD2 matches 9 bases. With V trimmed by 0 bases and J by 2 bases, 7 bases remained unmatched. CDR1 is SGDLS and CDR2 is YYNGEE in the germline V gene. This CDR3 has 17 amino acids. CDR3 DNA: TGTGCCAGCAGCGTAGAGGCGGGGGGGATCCCCACAGATACGCAGTATTTT. This sequence encodes CASSVEAGGIPTDTQYF.

The V call is TRBV11-3, the J call TRBJ2-1; 12 positions agree with TRBD2. The CDR3 is 16 residues long. J gave up 4 bases and V 5 bases, and 6 bases lay outside the gene matches. Germline V lookup: CDR1 SGHNT, CDR2 YENEEA. The CDR3 DNA is TGTGCCAGCAGCCCTAGCGGGAGGGCCTTATACAATGAGCAGTTCTTC. It yields the protein CASSPSGRALYNEQFF.

This chain links TRBV2 with TRBJ1-2; D is unresolved. Per the germline V gene, CDR1 is SNHLY and CDR2 is FYNNEI. The CDR3 spans 14 residues. Trimming took 10 bases from V and 8 from J, leaving 23 bases between them. This chain's CDR3 is CATTSSGSIYGYTF. In nucleotides, the CDR3 is TGTGCCACCACTTCGTCCGGGTCCATCTACGGCTACACCTTC.

The V and J genes are TRBV9 and TRBJ2-5; 7 nucleotides align to TRBD2. With V trimmed by 3 bases and J by 5 bases, 10 bases remained unmatched. Germline CDR1 is SGDLS and CDR2 is YYNGEE. The CDR3 is made up of 15 amino acids. The chain's CDR3 is CASSGSGAGRETQYF. CDR3 sequence (DNA): TGTGCCAGCAGCGGGAGCGGGGCCGGTCGGGAGACCCAGTACTTC. Combining the CDR3 with reference TRBV9 and TRBJ2-5 gives the whole variable domain DSGVTQTPKHLITATGQRVTLRCSPRSGDLSVYWYQQSLDQGLQFLIQYYNGEERAKGNILERFSAQQFPDLHSELNLSSLELGDSALYFCASSGSGAGRETQYFGPGTRLLVL.

V usage is TRBV2 and J usage is TRBJ1-5; weak D call: TRBD1 (5 bases). The CDR3 runs 13 residues. Trimming shortened V by 5 bases and J by 6 bases, and 11 bases separated the two germline ends. CDR1 and CDR2 from the germline V gene are SNHLY and FYNNEI. CDR3 loop: CASSLGGGQPQHF. The CDR3 DNA reads TGTGCCAGCAGTCTGGGGGGTGGTCAGCCCCAGCATTTT.

This clone was counted once. The chain links TRBV5-1 to TRBJ2-5, with D perhaps matching TRBD2 (6 bases). The V gene lost 0 bases and the J gene lost 0 bases, with 6 bases spanning the gap. Germline V gives CDR1 SGHRS, CDR2 YFSETQ. The CDR3 contains 14 residues. This CDR3 reads CASSLAGDQETQYF. The CDR3 coding sequence is TGCGCCAGCAGCTTGGCGGGAGACCAAGAGACCCAGTACTTC.

The CDR3 nucleotides are TGTGCCAGCATGACTTCAAATTCACCCCTCCACTTT. As protein: CASMTSNSPLHF. The rearrangement uses TRBV2 and TRBJ1-6; D remains ambiguous. Per the germline V gene, CDR1 is SNHLY and CDR2 is FYNNEI. Trimming took 7 bases from V and 7 from J, leaving 8 bases between them. CDR3 length equals 12 residues.

The rearrangement uses TRBV30 and TRBJ1-2, with D hard to call. CDR1 and CDR2 from the germline V gene are GTSNPN and SVGIG (reference sequence). The V and J ends lost 0 bases and 8 bases respectively, with 16 bases between them. The CDR3 covers 14 residues. The CDR3 sequence is CAWSVFRMGSGYTF. CDR3 DNA: TGTGCCTGGAGTGTATTCAGGATGGGGAGCGGCTACACCTTC.

The sample holds a few counts of this clone. The chain employs TRBV6-5 and TRBJ1-5; 12 nucleotides match TRBD1. Germline-derived CDR1 and CDR2 are MNHEY and SVGAGI. Trimming at V came to 4 bases and at J to 6 bases, leaving 4 bases not matched to a gene. The CDR3 has 15 residues. Written as DNA, the CDR3 is TGTGCCAGCAGTTGGGGACAGGGGGCTGGTCAGCCCCAGCATTTT. Translating gives CASSWGQGAGQPQHF.